This T cell receptor (beta chain) was captured by sequencing in a study of blood T cell repertoires in COVID-19. Clones were sequenced by immunoSEQ multiplex PCR, and TCRdb holds only the in-frame ones, with some missing. Here the sample spans around 92,000 clones, 74% being singletons. The germline V gene encodes CDR1 DFQATT and CDR2 SNEGSKA (reference sequence). V was clipped by 3 bases and J by 4 bases, with 15 bases between them. CDR3 size: 14 residues. This chain connects TRBV20-1 to TRBJ2-5; D perhaps matches TRBD2 (6 bases). This receptor was obtained from a man aged 70-80 years with COVID-19, enrolled during active disease. Input material: peripheral blood. The CDR3 bases are TGCAGTGCTAGTCCCATGGGGGGAAGAGAGACCCAGTACTTC. This translates into CSASPMGGRETQYF.